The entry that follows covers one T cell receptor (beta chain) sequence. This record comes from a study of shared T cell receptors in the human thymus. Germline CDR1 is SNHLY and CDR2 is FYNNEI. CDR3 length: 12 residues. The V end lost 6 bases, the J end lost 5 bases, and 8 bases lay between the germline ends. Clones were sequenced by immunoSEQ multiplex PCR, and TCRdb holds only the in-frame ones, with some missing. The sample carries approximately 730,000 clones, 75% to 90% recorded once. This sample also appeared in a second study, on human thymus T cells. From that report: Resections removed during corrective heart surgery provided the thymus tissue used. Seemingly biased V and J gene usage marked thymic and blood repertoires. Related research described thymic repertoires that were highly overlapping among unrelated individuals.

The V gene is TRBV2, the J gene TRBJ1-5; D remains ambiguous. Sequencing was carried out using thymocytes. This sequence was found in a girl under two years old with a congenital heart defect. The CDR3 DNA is TGTGCCAGCAGGGCAGGCGATCAGCCCCAGCATTTT. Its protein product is CASRAGDQPQHF.